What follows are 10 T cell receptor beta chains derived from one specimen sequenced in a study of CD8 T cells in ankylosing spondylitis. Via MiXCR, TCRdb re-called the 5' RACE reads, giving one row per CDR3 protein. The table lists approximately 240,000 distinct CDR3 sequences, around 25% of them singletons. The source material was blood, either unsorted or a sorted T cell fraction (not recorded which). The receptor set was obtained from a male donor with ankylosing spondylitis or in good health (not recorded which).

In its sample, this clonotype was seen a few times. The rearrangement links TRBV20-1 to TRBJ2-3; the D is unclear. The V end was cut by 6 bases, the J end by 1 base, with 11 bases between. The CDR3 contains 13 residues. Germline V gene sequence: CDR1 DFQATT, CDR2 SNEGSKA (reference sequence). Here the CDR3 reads CSAFPPGTDTQYF. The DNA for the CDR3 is TGCAGTGCCTTCCCTCCGGGCACAGATACGCAGTATTTT.

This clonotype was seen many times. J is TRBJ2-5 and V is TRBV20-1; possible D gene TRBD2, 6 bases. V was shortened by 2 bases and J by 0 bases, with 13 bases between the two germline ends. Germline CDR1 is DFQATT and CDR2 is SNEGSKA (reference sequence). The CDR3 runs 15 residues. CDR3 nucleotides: TGCAGTGCTAGACGACTAGTTGGCAACCAAGAGACCCAGTACTTC. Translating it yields CSARRLVGNQETQYF.

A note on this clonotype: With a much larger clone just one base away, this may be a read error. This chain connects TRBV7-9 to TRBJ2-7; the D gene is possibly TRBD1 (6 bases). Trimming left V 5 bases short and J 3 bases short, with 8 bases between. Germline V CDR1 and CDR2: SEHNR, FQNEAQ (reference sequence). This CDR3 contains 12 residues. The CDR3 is CASSRQDYEQYF. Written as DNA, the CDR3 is TGTGCCAGCAGCCGACAGGACTACGAGCAGTACTTC. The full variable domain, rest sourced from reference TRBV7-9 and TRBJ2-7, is DTGVSQNPRHKITKRGQNVTFRCDPISEHNRLYWYRQTLGQGPEFLTYFQNEAQLEKSRLLSDRFSAERPKGSFSTLEIQRTEQGDSAMYLCASSRQDYEQYFGPGTRLTVT.

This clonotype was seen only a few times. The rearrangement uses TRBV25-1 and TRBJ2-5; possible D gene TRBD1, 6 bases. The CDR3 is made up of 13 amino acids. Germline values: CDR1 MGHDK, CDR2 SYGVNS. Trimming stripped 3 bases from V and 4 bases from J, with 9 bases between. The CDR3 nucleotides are TGTGCCAGCAGTGAGAGAGGGGGAGAGACCCAGTACTTC. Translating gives CASSERGGETQYF.

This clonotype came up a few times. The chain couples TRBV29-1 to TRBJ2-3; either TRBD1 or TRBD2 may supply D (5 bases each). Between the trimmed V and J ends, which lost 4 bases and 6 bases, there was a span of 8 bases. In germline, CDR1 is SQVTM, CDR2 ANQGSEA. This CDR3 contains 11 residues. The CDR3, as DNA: TGCAGCGTTGGGGGGTACGATACGCAGTATTTT. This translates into CSVGGYDTQYF.

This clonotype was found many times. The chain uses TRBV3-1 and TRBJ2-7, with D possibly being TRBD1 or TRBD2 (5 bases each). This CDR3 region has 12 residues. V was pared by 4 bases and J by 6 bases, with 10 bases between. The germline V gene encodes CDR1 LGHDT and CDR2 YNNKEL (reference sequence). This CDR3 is CASSRRESEQYF. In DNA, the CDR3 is TGTGCCAGCAGCCGCAGGGAGTCCGAGCAGTACTTC.

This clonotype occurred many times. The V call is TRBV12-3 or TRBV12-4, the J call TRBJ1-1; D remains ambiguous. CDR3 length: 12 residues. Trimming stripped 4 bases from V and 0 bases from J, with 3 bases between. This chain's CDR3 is CASSYLNTEAFF. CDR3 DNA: TGTGCCAGCAGTTACCTGAACACTGAAGCTTTCTTT.

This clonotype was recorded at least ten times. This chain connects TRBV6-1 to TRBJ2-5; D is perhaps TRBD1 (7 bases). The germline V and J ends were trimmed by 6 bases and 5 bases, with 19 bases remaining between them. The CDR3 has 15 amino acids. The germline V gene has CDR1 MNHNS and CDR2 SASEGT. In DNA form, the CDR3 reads TGTGCCAGCAGCAACAGGGGTACCGCGGGGGAGACCCAGTACTTC. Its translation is CASSNRGTAGETQYF.

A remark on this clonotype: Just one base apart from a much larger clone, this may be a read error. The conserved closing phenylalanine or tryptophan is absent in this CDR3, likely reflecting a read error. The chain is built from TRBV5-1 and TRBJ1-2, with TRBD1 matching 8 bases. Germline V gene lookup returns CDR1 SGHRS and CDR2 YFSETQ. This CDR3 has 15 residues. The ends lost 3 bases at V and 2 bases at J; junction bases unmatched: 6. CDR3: CASSSPGQANYGYTL. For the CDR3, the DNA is TGCGCCAGCAGCTCCCCGGGACAGGCCAACTATGGCTACACCTTA.

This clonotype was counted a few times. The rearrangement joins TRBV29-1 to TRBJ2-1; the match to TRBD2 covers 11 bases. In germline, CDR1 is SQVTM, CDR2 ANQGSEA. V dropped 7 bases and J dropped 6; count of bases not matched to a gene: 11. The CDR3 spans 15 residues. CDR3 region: CSATGGSGGANEQFF. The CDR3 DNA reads TGCAGCGCCACCGGAGGTAGCGGGGGGGCCAATGAGCAGTTCTTC.